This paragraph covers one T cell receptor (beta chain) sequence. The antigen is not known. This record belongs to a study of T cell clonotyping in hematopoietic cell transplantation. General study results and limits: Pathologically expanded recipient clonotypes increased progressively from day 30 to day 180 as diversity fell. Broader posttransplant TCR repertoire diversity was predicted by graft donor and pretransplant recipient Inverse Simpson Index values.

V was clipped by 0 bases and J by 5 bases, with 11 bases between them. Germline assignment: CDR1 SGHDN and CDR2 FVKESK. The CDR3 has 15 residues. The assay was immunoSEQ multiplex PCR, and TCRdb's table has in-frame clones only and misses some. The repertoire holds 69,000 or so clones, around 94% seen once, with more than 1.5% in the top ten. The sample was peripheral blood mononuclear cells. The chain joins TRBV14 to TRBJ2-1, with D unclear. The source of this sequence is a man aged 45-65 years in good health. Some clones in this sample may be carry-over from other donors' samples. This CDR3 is CASSQDLSPNNEQFF. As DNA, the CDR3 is TGTGCCAGCAGCCAAGATCTGTCACCGAACAATGAGCAGTTCTTC.